This T cell receptor beta chain was captured in a study of beta chain features in type 1 diabetes. Study outcomes and limitations: Cells with high TCR expression could be over-represented by cDNA sequencing. TCRB CDR3s from Type 1 diabetes patients were moderately but significantly shorter in all four CD4+ subsets.

The CDR3 length is 14 residues. Germline V gene data show CDR1 as SGHRS and CDR2 as YFSETQ. Trimming removed 4 bases at V and 1 base at J, with 11 bases between. To note about this clone: No antigen is known for it.

Naive, central memory, regulatory and stem cell-like memory cells within the CD4+ compartment were sorted using CD45RO/CCR7/CD25/CD127/CD95/CD27. The whole isolated RNA underwent reverse transcription, so sequencing captured expressed TCRB transcripts. Generated by immunoSEQ multiplex PCR, the TCRdb table keeps only in-frame clones and is missing some. The profile covers around 56,000 clones, with roughly half appearing a single time and 2.6% taken by the ten largest. This chain links TRBV5-1 with TRBJ1-1, with D perhaps matching TRBD1 (5 bases). Sequenced: Tregs from blood. This TCR was sampled from a woman in her thirties or forties with type 1 diabetes. CDR3 protein: CASSITTGNTEAFF. The CDR3 nucleotides are TGCGCCAGCAGCATCACTACAGGGAACACTGAAGCTTTCTTT.